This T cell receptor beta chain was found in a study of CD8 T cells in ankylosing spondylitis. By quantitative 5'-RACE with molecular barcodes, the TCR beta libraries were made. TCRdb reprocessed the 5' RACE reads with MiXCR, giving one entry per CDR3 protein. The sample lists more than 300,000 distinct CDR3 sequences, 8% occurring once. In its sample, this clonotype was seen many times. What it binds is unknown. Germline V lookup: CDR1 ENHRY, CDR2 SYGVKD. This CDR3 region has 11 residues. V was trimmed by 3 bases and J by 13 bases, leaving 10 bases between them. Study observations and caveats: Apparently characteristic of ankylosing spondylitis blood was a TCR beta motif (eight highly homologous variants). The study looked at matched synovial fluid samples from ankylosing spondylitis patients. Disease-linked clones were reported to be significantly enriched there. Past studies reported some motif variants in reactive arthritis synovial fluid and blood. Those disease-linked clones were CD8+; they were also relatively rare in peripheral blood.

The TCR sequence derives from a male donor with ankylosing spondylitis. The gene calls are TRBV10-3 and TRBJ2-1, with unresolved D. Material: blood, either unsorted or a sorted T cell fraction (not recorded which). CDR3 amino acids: CAISEGRRQFF. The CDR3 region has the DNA TGTGCCATCAGTGAAGGACGCCGACAGTTCTTC.